This entry lists 29 T cell receptor beta chains sequenced from one sample in a study of blood T cell repertoires in COVID-19. Measured with immunoSEQ multiplex PCR; TCRdb has only the in-frame clones, and not every one. Altogether 100,000 to 150,000 clones are present, more than 75% being singletons, with the ten largest covering 1.5%. The source material was peripheral blood. The source of these receptors is a human donor in a cohort sampled during active COVID-19.

V gene TRBV6-6 combines with J gene TRBJ1-4; the D is unclear. This CDR3 comprises 15 residues. V was pared by 6 bases and J by 4 bases, with 15 bases between. Germline CDR1 and CDR2: MNHNY and SVGAGI (reference sequence). The CDR3 region is CASSRGDGLNEKLFF. The CDR3 nucleotides read TGTGCCAGCAGCCGTGGAGACGGACTTAATGAAAAACTGTTTTTT.

CDR3 DNA: TGCGCCAGCAGCTTGGCAGGCGTGGACACCATATATTTT. Protein sequence: CASSLAGVDTIYF. V gene TRBV5-1 combines with J gene TRBJ1-3; D gene uncertain. CDR1 and CDR2 (germline): SGHRS, YFSETQ. The CDR3 has 13 amino acids. V was clipped by 0 bases and J by 8 bases, with 9 bases between them.

The chain combines TRBV7-9 with TRBJ2-1; 7 nucleotides line up with TRBD1. Germline values: CDR1 SEHNR, CDR2 FQNEAQ (reference sequence). This CDR3 comprises 16 residues. The junction had 7 bases not matched to a gene; V was cut back by 5 bases and J by 0 bases. The CDR3 sequence is CASSEHRGSSYNEQFF. CDR3 DNA: TGTGCCAGCAGCGAGCACAGGGGATCCTCCTACAATGAGCAGTTCTTC.

This clone was picked up one time. V usage is TRBV19 and J usage is TRBJ2-1, with 10 bases aligning to TRBD1. Unmatched junction bases numbered 8, after V lost 0 bases and J lost 0 bases. The CDR3 runs to 19 residues. CDR1 and CDR2 (germline): LNHDA, SQIVND (reference sequence). The CDR3 loop reads CASSIEGLGDRGSYNEQFF. The CDR3 region has the DNA TGTGCCAGTAGTATAGAAGGTTTGGGGGACAGGGGCTCCTACAATGAGCAGTTCTTC.

This clone has a single count. The CDR3 reads CASSLSQGVDSPLHF. The CDR3 nucleotides are TGTGCCAGCTCCCTCTCACAGGGAGTTGATTCACCCCTCCACTTT. The chain couples TRBV18 to TRBJ1-6; the D gene is possibly TRBD1 (6 bases). In germline, CDR1 is KGHSH, CDR2 LQKENI. V gave up 6 bases and J gave up 8 bases, with 17 bases separating them. The CDR3 covers 15 residues.

In this sample, this clone turned up a few times. The rearrangement links TRBV20-1 to TRBJ2-5; 7 positions agree with TRBD1. Per the germline V gene, CDR1 is DFQATT and CDR2 is SNEGSKA (reference sequence). This CDR3 spans 14 amino acids. Losses at the gene ends were 3 bases for V and 3 bases for J; bases not matched to a gene: 7. The CDR3 is CSASPYTGEETQYF. In DNA, the CDR3 is TGCAGTGCTAGTCCTTACACAGGGGAAGAGACCCAGTACTTC.

The chain employs TRBV29-1 and TRBJ1-2; weak D call: TRBD1 (6 bases). The V end was cut by 6 bases, the J end by 5 bases, with 16 bases between. The CDR3 is 13 amino acids. From germline, CDR1 is SQVTM and CDR2 ANQGSEA. CDR3 in DNA: TGCAGCGTATCACAGGGAATGGAATATGGCTACACCTTC. Its translation is CSVSQGMEYGYTF.

The chain has TRBV3-1 (or the pseudogene TRBV3-2) and TRBJ2-3; tentatively, D is TRBD2 (6 bases). This CDR3 spans 15 amino acids. CDR1 is LGHDT, CDR2 YNNKEL, per germline (reference sequence). Trimming took 0 bases from V and 4 from J, leaving 11 bases between them. The CDR3 loop is CASSQDIGGADTQYF. CDR3 sequence (DNA): TGTGCCAGCAGCCAAGATATAGGAGGGGCAGATACGCAGTATTTT.

The genes are TRBV6-5 and TRBJ1-2, with D perhaps TRBD1 (6 bases). Trimming left V 9 bases short and J 4 bases short, with 15 bases between. This CDR3 comprises 13 residues. CDR1 MNHEY and CDR2 SVGAGI come from the germline V gene. CDR3 nucleotide sequence: TGTGCCAGTTCGATGCAGGGGAGCTATGGCTACACCTTC. As protein: CASSMQGSYGYTF.

This rearrangement joins TRBV18 to TRBJ2-7, with D unclear. The CDR3 is 15 residues long. The germline V gene has CDR1 KGHSH and CDR2 LQKENI. The ends were cut back, 0 bases at V and 2 bases at J, with 11 bases in the middle. CDR3 residues: CASSPPFELAYEQYF. CDR3 bases: TGTGCCAGCTCACCACCGTTTGAGCTTGCCTACGAGCAGTACTTC.

DNA of the CDR3: TGCGCCAGCCGTCAAACCCCGGGACAGGGGGCGAACACTGAAGCTTTCTTT. Encoded protein: CASRQTPGQGANTEAFF. This chain connects TRBV4-1 to TRBJ1-1; the match to TRBD1 covers 12 bases. The V and J ends lost 8 bases and 1 base, in that order; junction bases with no gene match: 11. Germline V CDR1 and CDR2: MGHRA, YSYEKL. The CDR3 runs 17 residues.

The rearrangement uses TRBV2 and TRBJ2-5; D might be TRBD1 (7 bases). Germline V gives CDR1 SNHLY, CDR2 FYNNEI. Trimming removed 7 bases from V and 4 bases from J, with 16 bases in between. The CDR3 totals 14 residues. In DNA form, the CDR3 reads TGTGCCAGCAAGATGAACAGGGGACTAGAGACCCAGTACTTC. It translates to CASKMNRGLETQYF.

The rearrangement uses TRBV9 and TRBJ2-7; 8 bases are a match to TRBD2. Germline V gene data show CDR1 as SGDLS and CDR2 as YYNGEE. The CDR3 has 16 residues. J lost 6 bases, V lost 4 bases, and 15 bases had no gene match. Here the CDR3 reads CASSPVPIGGALEQYF. Here the CDR3 DNA reads TGTGCCAGCAGCCCCGTCCCGATCGGGGGGGCCCTCGAGCAGTACTTC. Complete variable domain (other parts from reference TRBV9 and TRBJ2-7): DSGVTQTPKHLITATGQRVTLRCSPRSGDLSVYWYQQSLDQGLQFLIQYYNGEERAKGNILERFSAQQFPDLHSELNLSSLELGDSALYFCASSPVPIGGALEQYFGPGTRLTVT.

This chain joins TRBV4-2 and TRBJ2-1, with D possibly TRBD2 on 6 matching bases. V was trimmed by 4 bases and J by 5 bases, leaving 15 bases between them. The germline V gene has CDR1 LGHNA and CDR2 YNFKEQ. The length of the CDR3 is 15 residues. In DNA, the CDR3 is TGTGCCAGCAGCCCGACAGTCCGGGAGAACAATGAGCAGTTCTTC. Its translation: CASSPTVRENNEQFF.

The V and J genes are TRBV19 and TRBJ1-2; 8 nucleotides line up with TRBD1. Germline V gene lookup returns CDR1 LNHDA and CDR2 SQIVND (reference sequence). With V trimmed by 3 bases and J by 3 bases, 3 bases remained unmatched. There are 14 residues in the CDR3. CDR3 loop: CASSMDRADYGYTF. In DNA, the CDR3 is TGTGCCAGTAGTATGGACAGGGCTGACTATGGCTACACCTTC.

The chain uses TRBV7-8 and TRBJ2-3; the match to TRBD2 covers 10 bases. CDR3 length: 15 residues. From germline, CDR1 is SGHVS and CDR2 FQNEAQ. The junction had 4 bases not matched to a gene; V was cut back by 4 bases and J by 3 bases. The CDR3 bases are TGTGCCAGCAGCTCCCCGGGACTAGCGACAGATACGCAGTATTTT. It encodes CASSSPGLATDTQYF.

The chain joins TRBV3-1 (or the pseudogene TRBV3-2) to TRBJ2-2, with unresolved D. V was pared by 1 base and J by 2 bases, with 8 bases between. The CDR3 runs 15 residues. Germline lookup yields CDR1 LGHDT and CDR2 YNNKEL (reference sequence). For the CDR3, the DNA is TGTGCCAGCAGCCAAGTCAATAGCAACACCGGGGAGCTGTTTTTT. It yields the protein CASSQVNSNTGELFF.

V gene TRBV2 combines with J gene TRBJ1-3; a possible D gene is TRBD1 (5 bases). Germline assignment: CDR1 SNHLY and CDR2 FYNNEI. The V and J ends lost 7 bases and 2 bases respectively, with 12 bases between them. The CDR3 length is 14 residues. CDR3: CASTGTPAGNTIYF. The CDR3 DNA is TGTGCCAGCACCGGGACTCCCGCTGGAAACACCATATATTTT.

The chain carries TRBV5-1 and TRBJ2-5; 7 bases are a match to TRBD2. The trim removed 7 bases at V and 3 bases at J, leaving 9 bases unmatched. The CDR3 length is 14 residues. CDR1 is SGHRS, CDR2 YFSETQ, per germline. The DNA for the CDR3 is TGCGCCAGCCGACCTGTCGGGGGGAAAGAGACCCAGTACTTC. It specifies CASRPVGGKETQYF.

J is TRBJ2-7 and V is TRBV6-5; TRBD2 matches at 8 bases. Trimming at V came to 7 bases and at J to 1 base, leaving 6 bases not matched to a gene. The CDR3 contains 14 residues. Germline V gene lookup returns CDR1 MNHEY and CDR2 SVGAGI. CDR3 in amino acids: CASMSGSLSYEQYF. In nucleotides, the CDR3 is TGTGCCAGCATGAGCGGGAGTTTATCCTACGAGCAGTACTTC.

The rearrangement joins TRBV10-3 to TRBJ1-1; 7 nucleotides agree with TRBD1. The CDR3 contains 17 residues. The V gene's germline CDR1 is ENHRY and CDR2 SYGVKD. With 3 bases clipped from V and 0 bases from J, the junction kept 10 bases outside the gene matches. This CDR3 is CAISEGRGSRMNTEAFF. The CDR3 region has the DNA TGTGCCATCAGTGAAGGCAGGGGGTCGCGAATGAACACTGAAGCTTTCTTT.

CDR3 loop: CASSDLEAVLTF. The CDR3 coding sequence is TGTGCCAGCAGTGACCTTGAGGCCGTCCTGACTTTC. V gene TRBV2 combines with J gene TRBJ2-6; D is unclear. Deletions cut 3 bases from V and 12 bases from J, with 9 bases between. Germline CDR1 SNHLY, CDR2 FYNNEI. The CDR3 runs to 12 residues.

The CDR3 region has the DNA TGTGCCAGCAGGGATGACAGGGGGCATTATGATACGCAGTATTTT. Protein product: CASRDDRGHYDTQYF. The chain links TRBV7-9 to TRBJ2-3; 10 bases are a match to TRBD1. Germline lookup yields CDR1 SEHNR and CDR2 FQNEAQ (reference sequence). The CDR3 runs 15 residues. Losses at the gene ends were 6 bases for V and 6 bases for J; bases not matched to a gene: 9.

The V gene is TRBV10-2, the J gene TRBJ1-2, with 7 bases that match TRBD1. Germline values: CDR1 WSHSY, CDR2 SAAADI. The V gene end was trimmed by 6 bases and the J gene end by 8 bases; junction bases not matched to a gene: 9. This CDR3 region has 13 residues. CDR3 DNA sequence: TGCGCCAGCAGCGACTACACAGGGGCCGGCTACACCTTC. This gives the protein CASSDYTGAGYTF.

The CDR3 region has the DNA TGTGCCAGCAGTTTAAATTTAGAGGGACAGCCCCAGCATTTT. Amino acids: CASSLNLEGQPQHF. The J gene is TRBJ1-5, the V gene TRBV27; D not certain. Germline lookup yields CDR1 MNHEY and CDR2 SMNVEV (reference sequence). The CDR3 length is 14 residues. V dropped 2 bases and J dropped 7 bases, with 12 bases sitting between them.

This clone has only one observation. The chain's CDR3 is CASSQGYLLGEQFF. The CDR3 DNA sequence: TGCGCCAGCAGCCAGGGCTACCTTTTGGGTGAGCAGTTCTTC. The chain combines TRBV4-1 with TRBJ2-1, with D uncertain. Germline loops: CDR1 MGHRA, CDR2 YSYEKL. V was clipped by 3 bases and J by 9 bases, with 15 bases between them. The CDR3 is made up of 14 amino acids.

DNA for the CDR3: TGTGCCACCAGCAGCAAAGGCGGAGGAGTACCAGATACGCAGTATTTT. Residues: CATSSKGGGVPDTQYF. The chain links TRBV15 to TRBJ2-3, with D tentatively TRBD2 (5 bases). Deletions cut 3 bases from V and 4 bases from J, with 17 bases between. CDR1 is LNHNV and CDR2 is YYDKDF in the germline V gene (reference sequence). The length of the CDR3 is 16 residues.

The J gene is TRBJ1-1, the V gene TRBV5-4; no firm D call. The CDR3 has 11 residues. The germline V gene has CDR1 SGHNT and CDR2 YYREEE (reference sequence). V was trimmed by 3 bases and J by 8 bases, leaving 8 bases between them. The CDR3 DNA reads as TGTGCCAGCAGCTCCGGGTCGGAAGCTTTCTTT. Residues: CASSSGSEAFF.

This clone was detected only a few times. A read error may produce the germline difference seen at one junction end. The rearrangement joins TRBV7-7 to TRBJ2-5, with 7 nucleotides matching TRBD1. Germline CDR1 is SSHAT and CDR2 is FNYEAQ (reference sequence). The CDR3 runs 15 residues. The CDR3 DNA is TGTGCTAGCAGCCCGACCGGGACAGCGCAAGAGACCCAGTACTTC. This gives the protein CASSPTGTAQETQYF.